This passage covers 5 T cell receptor beta chains from one sample sequenced in a study of blood T cells in healthy people across ages. For the second PCR, which ran for roughly 6 to 12 cycles, a sample-barcoded 5' primer and a J-beta primer mix were used. TCRdb reanalysed the 5' RACE reads using MiXCR and keeps one entry per CDR3 protein. Found here are some 1.1 million distinct CDR3 sequences, around two fifths of them singletons; the top ten hold about 12%. Sequenced: blood. The origin of the receptors is a man aged 18 to 29 in good health.

The chain is built from TRBV7-9 and TRBJ1-4; 9 bases fit TRBD1. Germline loops: CDR1 SEHNR, CDR2 FQNEAQ (reference sequence). The CDR3 length is 15 residues. V shed 5 bases and J 3 bases; nucleotides not matched to a gene: 4. CDR3 coding DNA: TGTGCCAGCAGCGTGGGACAGGGTCCTAATGAAAAACTGTTTTTT. Its protein is CASSVGQGPNEKLFF.

The table lists this clonotype with a count of one. Germline and junction disagree at one end, which may indicate a read error. The V call is TRBV3-1, the J call TRBJ2-7; 9 positions match TRBD1. Germline CDR1 reads LGHDT; CDR2 reads YNNKEL (reference sequence). The CDR3 contains 16 residues. CDR3 sequence: CAGSQPGQGPIYEQYF. CDR3 bases: TGTGCCGGCAGCCAACCCGGACAGGGGCCGATCTACGAGCAGTACTTC.

The chain carries TRBV10-3 and TRBJ2-7, with 7 bases aligning to TRBD2. The length of the CDR3 is 13 residues. Germline CDR1 reads ENHRY; CDR2 reads SYGVKD. With V trimmed by 6 bases and J by 3 bases, 5 bases remained unmatched. In DNA form, the CDR3 reads TGTGCCATCAGGACTAGCCAGCTCTACGAGCAGTACTTC. Protein product: CAIRTSQLYEQYF.

The chain couples TRBV5-4 to TRBJ2-3, with no clear D. The CDR3 extends over 15 amino acids. Germline assignment: CDR1 SGHNT and CDR2 YYREEE (reference sequence). V was clipped by 5 bases and J by 2 bases, with 15 bases between them. The CDR3 region is CASSVDPTTTDTQYF. CDR3 sequence (DNA): TGTGCCAGCAGTGTTGACCCGACGACCACAGATACGCAGTATTTT. Combining the CDR3 with reference TRBV5-4 and TRBJ2-3 gives the whole variable domain ETGVTQSPTHLIKTRGQQVTLRCSSQSGHNTVSWYQQALGQGPQFIFQYYREEENGRGNFPPRFSGLQFPNYSSELNVNALELDDSALYLCASSVDPTTTDTQYFGPGTRLTVL.

The chain uses TRBV4-2 and TRBJ2-1; 7 bases fit TRBD2. J was trimmed by 8 bases and V by 10 bases; bases with no gene match: 11. The CDR3 extends over 13 amino acids. Germline CDR1 and CDR2: LGHNA and YNFKEQ. This CDR3 reads CATADIGRDEQFF. CDR3 nucleotide sequence: TGTGCCACCGCGGACATAGGGAGGGATGAGCAGTTCTTC.